Listed below are T cell receptor beta chains from one sample, sequenced in a study of CD8 T cells in ankylosing spondylitis. Each CDR3 protein gets one entry after TCRdb re-called the 5' RACE reads with MiXCR. This sample has around 140,000 distinct CDR3 sequences, with over 9.5% found just once. The sequenced material came from blood, either unsorted or a sorted T cell fraction (not recorded which). These receptors were taken from a female donor with ankylosing spondylitis or in good health (not recorded which). Both conserved end residues are part of each CDR3. D genes are given only for firm matches. The size of a clone is reported for some rows only, either as once, few or many, or as a class for expanded clones.

J gene | clone size | V gene | D gene | CDR3 DNA | CDR3 protein
TRBJ2-1 | many | TRBV20-1 | . | TGCAGTGCAAGGGGGACCGGGGGCTACAATGAGCAGTTCTTC | CSARGTGGYNEQFF
TRBJ2-5 | . | TRBV7-8 | . | TGTGCCAGCAGCTTAAGGCCCCTAGTGGAGATACAAGAGACCCAGTACTTC | CASSLRPLVEIQETQYF
TRBJ2-2 | many | TRBV19 | . | TGTGCCAGTAGTATAGTTTCTAGCTTGAACACCGGGGAGCTGTTTTTT | CASSIVSSLNTGELFF
TRBJ1-1 | many | TRBV7-8 | TRBD1 | TGTGCCAGCAGCTCCCTGATTCAGACAGGGTTGAACACTGAAGCTTTCTTT | CASSSLIQTGLNTEAFF
TRBJ1-3 | many | TRBV4-1 | . | TGCGCCAGCAGCCGCGGCCGGACGCTTGGTGGAAACACCATATATTTT | CASSRGRTLGGNTIYF
TRBJ2-2 | . | TRBV19 | TRBD1 | TGTGCCAGTAGGCCCGGGACAGGGAGGGACACCGGGGAGCTGTTTTTT | CASRPGTGRDTGELFF
TRBJ2-1 | many | TRBV20-1 | TRBD1 | TGCAGTGCTAGTCAAGACAGGGACGGAGAGGGGCAGTTCTTC | CSASQDRDGEGQFF
TRBJ1-2 | many | TRBV30 | TRBD1 | TGTGCCTGGAGTGTACAGAGGGGGCCCAACTATGGCTACACCTTC | CAWSVQRGPNYGYTF
TRBJ1-4 | . | TRBV7-2 | . | TGTGCCAGCAGGCGTGGGCGGGCCAATGAAAAACTGTTTTTT | CASRRGRANEKLFF
TRBJ1-5 | many | TRBV12-3/TRBV12-4 | TRBD1 | TGTGCCAGCAGTGAACAGGGGGGAAGCAATCAGCCCCAGCATTTT | CASSEQGGSNQPQHF
TRBJ1-6 | many | TRBV29-1 | . | TGCAGCGTTGGTCAGGACCTTAATTCACCCCTCCACTTT | CSVGQDLNSPLHF
TRBJ1-2 | many | TRBV2 | . | TGTGCCAGCAGTGGGGCAGGGGCTAACTATGGCTACACCTTC | CASSGAGANYGYTF
TRBJ2-1 | many | TRBV27 | . | TGTGCCAGCAGTTTACGACTCGGCTCCTACAATGAGCAGTTCTTC | CASSLRLGSYNEQFF
TRBJ2-1 | few | TRBV20-1 | TRBD2 | TGCAGTGCCCCCCGGTTAGCGCGGGGGGGCAATGAGCAGTTCTTC | CSAPRLARGGNEQFF
TRBJ2-3 | many | TRBV5-1 | . | TGCGCCAGCAGCCTAGACTCCTCGTCGCCAGATACGCAGTATTTT | CASSLDSSSPDTQYF
TRBJ2-2 | many | TRBV5-1 | . | TGCGCCAGCTGGGACACACTGAACACCGGGGAGCTGTTTTTT | CASWDTLNTGELFF
TRBJ2-7 | . | TRBV5-1 | TRBD1 | TGCGCCAGCAGCTTGGGCCCGGGACAGGGGTCCTCCTACGAGCAGTACTTC | CASSLGPGQGSSYEQYF
TRBJ2-5 | . | TRBV5-1 | TRBD2 | TGCGCCAGCAGCTTGGTTGTCGCTAGCGGGAGAGGAGAGACCCAGTACTTC | CASSLVVASGRGETQYF
TRBJ2-7 | many | TRBV28 | . | TGTGCCAGCAGGGCCGCCGAGGCGCTCTCCTACGAGCAGTACTTC | CASRAAEALSYEQYF
TRBJ1-4 | . | TRBV12-3/TRBV12-4 | . | TGTGCCAGCAGTTGGGGGTCGGGTGGTGAAAAACTGTTTTTT | CASSWGSGGEKLFF
TRBJ2-7 | . | TRBV30 | TRBD1 | TGTGCCTGGAAGGTAGGGGGCGCCTCCTACGAGCAGTACTTC | CAWKVGGASYEQYF
TRBJ2-1 | many | TRBV29-1 | . | TGCAGCGGGGATTCCTACAATGAGCAGTTCTTC | CSGDSYNEQFF
TRBJ1-4 | many | TRBV29-1 | . | TGCAGCGTTGGACGGTTGGGGGGTGAAAAACTGTTTTTT | CSVGRLGGEKLFF
TRBJ1-4 | . | TRBV28 | TRBD1 | TGTGCCAACAGCCGTGGACAGGGGTGTGAAAAACTGTTTTTT | CANSRGQGCEKLFF
TRBJ2-7 | many | TRBV5-4 | TRBD2 | TGTGCCAGCAGCGCCGGGACTAGCGGGTTATACGAGCAGTACTTC | CASSAGTSGLYEQYF
TRBJ2-5 | many | TRBV10-3 | . | TGTGCCATCAGTCTGAGTACAGAGACCCAGTACTTC | CAISLSTETQYF
TRBJ2-1 | many | TRBV10-3 | . | TGTGCCATCAGGGACAACCTGGGTAATGAGCAGTTCTTC | CAIRDNLGNEQFF
TRBJ2-7 | . | TRBV11-2 | TRBD2 | TGTGCCAGCAGCTTATACCATAGCGGGAGTGGCGAGCAGTACTTC | CASSLYHSGSGEQYF
TRBJ2-2 | . | TRBV28 | . | TGTGCCAGCAGTTCCCCGACAGCCCCGAACACCGGGGAGCTGTTTTTT | CASSSPTAPNTGELFF
TRBJ2-1 | . | TRBV11-2 | . | TGTGCCAGCAGCTTAGGCCTAGAGACTGAGCAGTTCTTC | CASSLGLETEQFF
TRBJ1-5 | many | TRBV5-1 | . | TGCGCCAGCAGCCGCACCGGCGCCGGGAATCAGCCCCAGCATTTT | CASSRTGAGNQPQHF
TRBJ2-7 | many | TRBV5-1 | . | TGCGCCAGCAGCTTGGTCGGCTACGAGCAGTACTTC | CASSLVGYEQYF
TRBJ1-1 | many | TRBV12-3/TRBV12-4 | . | TGTGCCAGCGCAAAGCACGCCCTTCGGGCTGAAGCTTTCTTT | CASAKHALRAEAFF
TRBJ2-1 | many | TRBV18 | . | TGTGCCAGCTCACCTCCAAAGGGCTACAATGAGCAGTTCTTC | CASSPPKGYNEQFF
TRBJ2-1 | many | TRBV4-1 | . | TGCGCCAGCAGCCAACCGGGACAGCGGGTAAATGAGCAGTTCTTC | CASSQPGQRVNEQFF
TRBJ2-3 | many | TRBV19 | . | TGTGCCAGTAACAGGGAACTATCCTACGATACGCAGTATTTT | CASNRELSYDTQYF
TRBJ2-3 | many | TRBV5-1 | . | TGCGCCAGCATGGGATTGGGAGATACGCAGTATTTT | CASMGLGDTQYF
TRBJ2-3 | many | TRBV20-1 | . | TGCAGTGGACCGGGGGAGCGGAGCACAGATACGCAGTATTTT | CSGPGERSTDTQYF
TRBJ2-5 | many | TRBV20-1 | . | TGCAGTGCCCAGGGAAACCAAGAGACCCAGTACTTC | CSAQGNQETQYF
TRBJ2-3 | many | TRBV7-2 | . | TGTGCCAGCAGCCTGATGAGGGGGACAGATACGCAGTATTTT | CASSLMRGTDTQYF
TRBJ1-4 | many | TRBV3-1 | . | TGTGCCAGCAGCCAGACCGACTGGAAAAATGAAAAACTGTTTTTT | CASSQTDWKNEKLFF
TRBJ1-2 | many | TRBV7-2 | . | TGTGCCAGCAGCTTAGAAGGTTCTAACTATGGCTACACCTTC | CASSLEGSNYGYTF
TRBJ2-7 | many | TRBV21-1 | . | TGTGCCAGCATCCTCCGGGGACAGGGATCCTACGAGCAGTACTTC | CASILRGQGSYEQYF
TRBJ1-5 | many | TRBV6-1 | . | TGTGCCAGCAGTGAAGATTTCTCGGGGAATCAGCCCCAGCATTTT | CASSEDFSGNQPQHF
TRBJ1-1 | many | TRBV9 | . | TGTGCCAGCAGCGTAGAGCAGGGTCGGACTGAAGCTTTCTTT | CASSVEQGRTEAFF
TRBJ2-3 | many | TRBV12-3/TRBV12-4 | TRBD2 | TGTGCCAGCAGAATAGCGGGGTTTCCCACAGATACGCAGTATTTT | CASRIAGFPTDTQYF
TRBJ1-5 | . | TRBV18 | . | TGTGCCAGCTCACCCGAAAATAGCAATCAGCCCCAGCATTTT | CASSPENSNQPQHF
TRBJ2-4 | few | TRBV29-1 | . | TGCAGCGTTGGTCTCCTATTTGGGGGGACGGAGAAACTAGCCAAAAACATTCAGTACTTC | CSVGLLFGGTEKLAKNIQYF
TRBJ1-2 | many | TRBV7-2 | . | TGTGCCAGCAGCTCTGCGCGGAAAGGCTACACCTTC | CASSSARKGYTF
TRBJ2-4 | many | TRBV7-8 | . | TGTGCCAGCAGCTTAGAAGGGTTTCTCATTCAGTACTTC | CASSLEGFLIQYF
TRBJ2-1 | many | TRBV7-6 | . | TGTGCCAGCAGCTTAGGTCTCGGGCACACCAAGCAGTTCTTC | CASSLGLGHTKQFF